The rows below give T cell receptor beta chains drawn from one sample of a study of CXCR3-negative and CXCR3-positive naive CD8 T cells. TCRdb processed the 5' RACE reads again and assigns one entry to each CDR3 protein, with no DNA. Here the sample table reports about 5,500 distinct CDR3 sequences. Input material: naive CXCR3- CD8+ T cells from blood. The receptors derive from a human donor in good health. Some clones in this sample may be carry-over from other donors' samples. CDR3s include the opening cysteine and the closing phenylalanine or tryptophan. Size tells how often a clone was seen (once, few, many) or the class of an expanded clone, and some rows leave it out.

CDR3 protein: CSVLLGGPYEQYF
J gene: TRBJ2-7
V gene: TRBV29-1
clone size: medium-sized

CDR3 protein: CSARDLELYGYTF
J gene: TRBJ1-2
V gene: TRBV20-1
clone size: -

CDR3 protein: CSVEFGADGYTF
J gene: TRBJ1-2
V gene: TRBV29-1
clone size: -

CDR3 protein: CASRYAGYDQETQYF
J gene: TRBJ2-5
V gene: TRBV12-3/TRBV12-4
clone size: medium-sized

CDR3 protein: CASSFRDRLIETQYF
J gene: TRBJ2-5
V gene: TRBV27
clone size: -

CDR3 protein: CSVRDPRDNEQFF
J gene: TRBJ2-1
V gene: TRBV29-1
clone size: -

CDR3 protein: CATSTSRHPGHGYTF
J gene: TRBJ1-2
V gene: TRBV15
clone size: -

CDR3 protein: CASSLGLDYFSYNEQFF
J gene: TRBJ2-1
V gene: TRBV7-9
clone size: medium-sized

CDR3 protein: CASSLGPGNAYQETQYF
J gene: TRBJ2-5
V gene: TRBV12-3/TRBV12-4
clone size: -

CDR3 protein: CASSRTGPYEQYF
J gene: TRBJ2-7
V gene: TRBV12-3/TRBV12-4
clone size: -

CDR3 protein: CASSQDNQPQHF
J gene: TRBJ1-5
V gene: TRBV3-1
clone size: medium-sized

CDR3 protein: CSVSGTGSSINEKLFF
J gene: TRBJ1-4
V gene: TRBV29-1
clone size: medium-sized

CDR3 protein: CASSEAGGPHEQFF
J gene: TRBJ2-1
V gene: TRBV6-1
clone size: medium-sized

CDR3 protein: CASSPSGTYNEQFF
J gene: TRBJ2-1
V gene: TRBV7-9
clone size: medium-sized

CDR3 protein: CSVESEGEMNTEAFF
J gene: TRBJ1-1
V gene: TRBV29-1
clone size: -

CDR3 protein: CASSLSRGSAPLHF
J gene: TRBJ1-6
V gene: TRBV27
clone size: large

CDR3 protein: CASSSDPLAGVDEQFF
J gene: TRBJ2-1
V gene: TRBV4-1
clone size: medium-sized

CDR3 protein: CASQSLQGASYEQYF
J gene: TRBJ2-7
V gene: TRBV25-1
clone size: -

CDR3 protein: CASSLSVNSNQPQHF
J gene: TRBJ1-5
V gene: TRBV12-3/TRBV12-4
clone size: -

CDR3 protein: CSVEAKRPNEQFF
J gene: TRBJ2-1
V gene: TRBV29-1
clone size: medium-sized